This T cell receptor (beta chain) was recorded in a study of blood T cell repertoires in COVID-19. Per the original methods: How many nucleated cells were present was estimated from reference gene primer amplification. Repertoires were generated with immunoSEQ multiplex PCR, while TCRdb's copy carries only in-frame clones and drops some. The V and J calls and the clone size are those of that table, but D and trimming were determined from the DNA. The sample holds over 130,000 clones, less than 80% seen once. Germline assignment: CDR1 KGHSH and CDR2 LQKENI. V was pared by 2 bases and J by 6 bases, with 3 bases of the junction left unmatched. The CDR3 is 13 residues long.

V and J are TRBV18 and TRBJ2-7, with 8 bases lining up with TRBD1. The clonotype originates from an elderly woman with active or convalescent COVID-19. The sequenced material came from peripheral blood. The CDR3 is CASSPKGQGEQYF. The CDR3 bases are TGTGCCAGCTCACCAAAAGGACAGGGCGAGCAGTACTTC.